This entry lists 7 T cell receptor beta chains sequenced from one sample in a study of shared clonotypes between healthy human individuals. Terminally differentiated effector memory CD45RA+ cells were excluded from the naive CD8 cells, which were CD45RO-negative and positively selected for CCR7. Method: immunoSEQ multiplex PCR; TCRdb's copy keeps in-frame clones and lacks some. The data hold around 2.1 million clones, with 85% to 95% observed a single time. What was sequenced was naive CD8+ T cells from PBMCs. The receptors come from a young man in good health. Some clones in this sample may be carry-over from other donors' samples.

The chain links TRBV28 to TRBJ2-1; 10 bases map to TRBD1. V dropped 4 bases and J dropped 5; count of bases not matched to a gene: 14. The V gene's germline CDR1 is MDHEN and CDR2 SYDVKM. The CDR3 totals 18 residues. DNA for the CDR3: TGTGCCAGCAGTTCCCCTCTTGCAGGACAGGGGGAGGACAATGAGCAGTTCTTC. Translating gives CASSSPLAGQGEDNEQFF.

The chain joins TRBV6-5 to TRBJ1-1, with D uncertain. The V gene lost 7 bases and the J gene lost 1 base, with 7 bases spanning the gap. There are 12 residues in the CDR3. The germline V gene has CDR1 MNHEY and CDR2 SVGAGI. CDR3 region: CASMLGNTEAFF. CDR3 coding DNA: TGTGCCAGCATGTTGGGGAACACTGAAGCTTTCTTT.

This clone has more than one count but fewer than ten. The chain carries TRBV5-1 and TRBJ2-2; 7 nucleotides align to TRBD2. Germline V lookup: CDR1 SGHRS, CDR2 YFSETQ. This CDR3 comprises 14 residues. Unmatched junction bases numbered 2, after V lost 2 bases and J lost 4 bases. This CDR3 reads CASSLAGSTGELFF. CDR3 nucleotide sequence: TGCGCCAGCAGCTTAGCGGGAAGCACCGGGGAGCTGTTTTTT.

J is TRBJ2-7 and V is TRBV20-1; D is uncertain. The germline CDR1 and CDR2 sequences are DFQATT and SNEGSKA (reference sequence). CDR3 size: 11 residues. Between the trimmed V and J ends, which lost 3 bases and 3 bases, there was a span of 6 bases. The CDR3 reads CSARANYEQYF. The CDR3 DNA sequence: TGCAGTGCTAGGGCCAACTACGAGCAGTACTTC.

The chain joins TRBV6-5 to TRBJ1-1, with D uncertain. V was pared by 0 bases and J by 4 bases, with 9 bases between. Germline CDR1 reads MNHEY; CDR2 reads SVGAGI. The CDR3 totals 14 residues. CDR3 residues: CASSYSSPSTEAFF. CDR3 bases: TGTGCCAGCAGTTACTCGTCCCCTTCCACTGAAGCTTTCTTT.

This chain connects TRBV5-1 to TRBJ2-7; 10 nucleotides agree with TRBD2. V lost 0 bases and J lost 7; bases outside the gene matches: 4. The CDR3 has 14 amino acids. Germline V gene sequence: CDR1 SGHRS, CDR2 YFSETQ. In DNA form, the CDR3 reads TGCGCCAGCAGCTTGGTTGGACTAGCGGAGGAGCAGTACTTC. Translating gives CASSLVGLAEEQYF.

V is TRBV11-3 and J is TRBJ2-7; D not certain. Trimming took off 4 bases at V and 5 bases at J, with 15 bases between the two ends. The CDR3 runs 14 residues. Germline CDR1 SGHNT, CDR2 YENEEA. The CDR3 is CASSWGPLGDEQYF. The CDR3, as DNA: TGTGCCAGCAGCTGGGGTCCCCTTGGGGACGAGCAGTACTTC.